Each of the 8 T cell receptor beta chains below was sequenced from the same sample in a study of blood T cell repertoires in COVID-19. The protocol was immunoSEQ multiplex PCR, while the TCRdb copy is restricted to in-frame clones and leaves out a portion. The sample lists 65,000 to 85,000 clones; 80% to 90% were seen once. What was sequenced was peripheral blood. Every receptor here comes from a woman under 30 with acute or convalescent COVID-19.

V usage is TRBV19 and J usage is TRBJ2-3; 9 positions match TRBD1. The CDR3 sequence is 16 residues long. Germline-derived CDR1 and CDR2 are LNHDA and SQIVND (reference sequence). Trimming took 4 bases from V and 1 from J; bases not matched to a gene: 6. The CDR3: CASSSTGGLGTDTQYF. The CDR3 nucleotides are TGTGCCAGTAGTAGTACAGGGGGCCTAGGCACAGATACGCAGTATTTT.

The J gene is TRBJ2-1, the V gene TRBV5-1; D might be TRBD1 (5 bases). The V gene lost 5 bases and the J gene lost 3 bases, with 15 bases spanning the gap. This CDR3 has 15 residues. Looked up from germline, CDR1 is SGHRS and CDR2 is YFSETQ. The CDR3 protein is CASRDTYRGYNEQFF. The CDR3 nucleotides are TGCGCCAGCAGGGACACCTACCGAGGCTACAATGAGCAGTTCTTC.

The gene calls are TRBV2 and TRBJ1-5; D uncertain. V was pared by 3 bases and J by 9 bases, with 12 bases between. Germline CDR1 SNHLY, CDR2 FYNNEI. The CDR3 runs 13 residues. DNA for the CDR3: TGTGCCAGCAGTGATTCCGGGGTCGGGCCCCAGCATTTT. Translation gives CASSDSGVGPQHF.

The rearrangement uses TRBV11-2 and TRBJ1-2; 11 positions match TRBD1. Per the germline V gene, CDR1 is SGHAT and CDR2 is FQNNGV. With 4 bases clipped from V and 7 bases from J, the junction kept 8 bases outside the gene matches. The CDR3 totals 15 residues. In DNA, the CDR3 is TGTGCCAGCAGCTCCCATGGACAGGGGGCGGGTGGCTACACCTTC. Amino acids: CASSSHGQGAGGYTF.

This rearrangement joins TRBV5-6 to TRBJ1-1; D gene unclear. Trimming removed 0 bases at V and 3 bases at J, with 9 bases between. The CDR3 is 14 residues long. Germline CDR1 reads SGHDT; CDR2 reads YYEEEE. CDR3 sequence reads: CASSLGHPDTEAFF. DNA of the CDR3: TGTGCCAGCAGCTTGGGACATCCCGACACTGAAGCTTTCTTT. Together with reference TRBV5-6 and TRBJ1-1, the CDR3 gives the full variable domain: DAGVTQSPTHLIKTRGQQVTLRCSPKSGHDTVSWYQQALGQGPQFIFQYYEEEERQRGNFPDRFSGHQFPNYSSELNVNALLLGDSALYLCASSLGHPDTEAFFGQGTRLTVV.

The CDR3 DNA follows: TGCGCCAGCAGCCAGTTCGGAGTAAATGAAAAACTGTTTTTT. Translating it yields CASSQFGVNEKLFF. This chain links TRBV4-1 with TRBJ1-4; D is unresolved. Trimming took off 3 bases at V and 5 bases at J, with 10 bases between the two ends. There are 14 residues in the CDR3. CDR1 MGHRA and CDR2 YSYEKL come from the germline V gene.

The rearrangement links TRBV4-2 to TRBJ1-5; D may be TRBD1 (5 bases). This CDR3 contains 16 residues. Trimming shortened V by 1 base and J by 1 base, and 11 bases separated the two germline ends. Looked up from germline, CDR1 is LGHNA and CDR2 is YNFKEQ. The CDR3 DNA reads TGTGCCAGCAGCCAAGTTGAGACAGCGAGCAATCAGCCCCAGCATTTT. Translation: CASSQVETASNQPQHF.

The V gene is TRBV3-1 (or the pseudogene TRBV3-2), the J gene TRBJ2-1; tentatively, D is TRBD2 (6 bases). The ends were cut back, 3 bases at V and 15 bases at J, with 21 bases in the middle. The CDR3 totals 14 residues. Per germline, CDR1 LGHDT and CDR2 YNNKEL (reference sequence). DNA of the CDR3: TGTGCCAGCAGCCACCACGGGGGAGGTCAAAGTCGGTTCTTC. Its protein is CASSHHGGGQSRFF.